A single sample gave rise to the 14 T cell receptor beta chains below, sequenced in a study of CD8 T cells in ankylosing spondylitis. What these receptors recognize is not known. TCRdb re-derived calls from the 5' RACE reads in MiXCR, one entry per CDR3 protein. In the table there are more than 100,000 distinct CDR3 sequences, roughly 15% of which are singletons. Whole-study findings and limits: Characteristic of ankylosing spondylitis blood, it appeared, was a TCR beta motif comprising 7 to 9 highly homologous variants.

Sequencing input: blood, either unsorted or a sorted T cell fraction (not recorded which). The receptors here all came from a male donor with ankylosing spondylitis.

This clonotype was counted between two and nine times. J is TRBJ2-5 and V is TRBV7-6, with 10 bases matching TRBD2. The CDR3 runs to 17 residues. The J segment lost 5 bases and the V segment lost 3 bases, leaving 12 bases of the junction unmatched. The V gene's germline CDR1 is SGHVS and CDR2 FNYEAQ. The CDR3 spells CASSFKASSGSRETQYF. Here the CDR3 DNA reads TGTGCCAGCAGCTTCAAGGCGTCTAGCGGGAGTAGGGAGACCCAGTACTTC.

This chain joins TRBV3-1 and TRBJ2-7; 7 bases line up with TRBD2. Germline V gives CDR1 LGHDT, CDR2 YNNKEL (reference sequence). The CDR3 contains 15 residues. Trimming took 1 base from V and 1 from J; bases not matched to a gene: 4. The CDR3 DNA follows: TGTGCCAGCAGCCAAGGTGGGAGGGAGTCCTACGAGCAGTACTTC. It specifies CASSQGGRESYEQYF.

This clonotype was picked up a small number of times. J is TRBJ2-2 and V is TRBV24-1; D is ambiguous. Germline V gene sequence: CDR1 KGHDR, CDR2 SFDVKD. The CDR3 sequence is 13 residues long. Trimming cost V 2 bases and J 7 bases, with 7 bases left between them. The CDR3 nucleotides are TGTGCCACCAGTGATTCCGCACTCGGGGAGCTGTTTTTT. Its translation is CATSDSALGELFF.

Only a few counts were recorded for this clonotype. The J gene is TRBJ2-7, the V gene TRBV28, with 9 positions matching TRBD1. The CDR3 spans 15 residues. The J segment lost 0 bases and the V segment lost 3 bases, leaving 3 bases of the junction unmatched. The V gene's germline CDR1 is MDHEN and CDR2 SYDVKM. The chain's CDR3 is CASSLGTGTSYEQYF. CDR3 in DNA: TGTGCCAGCAGTTTGGGGACAGGGACCTCCTACGAGCAGTACTTC.

This clonotype was counted many times. J is TRBJ2-1 and V is TRBV29-1; 7 bases match TRBD2. V gave up 6 bases and J gave up 7 bases; unmatched junction bases: 18. The CDR3 runs 16 residues. Germline loops: CDR1 SQVTM, CDR2 ANQGSEA. The CDR3 spells CSVDEGSAGILNEQFF. CDR3 sequence (DNA): TGCAGCGTGGACGAGGGGTCAGCGGGGATCCTTAATGAGCAGTTCTTC.

This clonotype came up a few times. This rearrangement joins TRBV2 to TRBJ2-7; 7 nucleotides match TRBD2. From germline, CDR1 is SNHLY and CDR2 FYNNEI. With V trimmed by 4 bases and J by 3 bases, 12 bases remained unmatched. The CDR3 covers 16 residues. This CDR3 is CASSVPREGSFYEQYF. The CDR3 nucleotides are TGTGCCAGCAGTGTTCCTAGGGAGGGAAGTTTCTACGAGCAGTACTTC. The full variable domain, in which reference TRBV2 and TRBJ2-7 provide the parts outside the CDR3, is EPEVTQTPSHQVTQMGQEVILRCVPISNHLYFYWYRQILGQKVEFLVSFYNNEISEKSEIFDDQFSVERPDGSNFTLKIRSTKLEDSAMYFCASSVPREGSFYEQYFGPGTRLTVT.

The CDR3 coding sequence is TGTGCCAGCAGTCCCTACTCGAGGGGTAAGGACACTGAAGCTTTCTTT. Protein sequence: CASSPYSRGKDTEAFF. The V and J genes are TRBV27 and TRBJ1-1, with D possibly being TRBD1 (5 bases). The germline V and J ends were trimmed by 5 bases and 3 bases, with 19 bases remaining between them. Germline values: CDR1 MNHEY, CDR2 SMNVEV (reference sequence). This CDR3 region has 16 residues.

This clonotype was seen many times. This CDR3 reads CAITWTEREQYF. DNA for the CDR3: TGTGCCATCACTTGGACAGAAAGGGAGCAGTACTTC. This chain joins TRBV10-3 and TRBJ2-7; TRBD1 is a possible D gene (6 bases). Germline V gene data show CDR1 as ENHRY and CDR2 as SYGVKD. The CDR3 consists of 12 residues. V was clipped by 7 bases and J by 7 bases, with 14 bases between them.

This sequence joins TRBV14 and TRBJ2-2, with no clear D. The CDR3 spans 13 residues. Trimming stripped 4 bases from V and 7 bases from J, with 10 bases between. Germline CDR1 reads SGHDN; CDR2 reads FVKESK. CDR3 sequence (DNA): TGTGCCAGCAGCCCGGACCCCATCGGGGAGCTGTTTTTT. Protein product: CASSPDPIGELFF.

V and J are TRBV28 and TRBJ2-2, with 9 positions matching TRBD2. This CDR3 region has 18 residues. With 4 bases clipped from V and 4 bases from J, the junction kept 13 bases outside the gene matches. Germline V lookup: CDR1 MDHEN, CDR2 SYDVKM. CDR3 in DNA: TGTGCCAGCAGTTCCCCCAGACCGAGCGGGAGGCGCACCGGGGAGCTGTTTTTT. Encoded protein: CASSSPRPSGRRTGELFF.

This clonotype was detected only a few times. The chain links TRBV20-1 to TRBJ1-1, with 12 bases identical to TRBD1. With V trimmed by 1 base and J by 1 base, 7 bases remained unmatched. The CDR3 covers 17 residues. Germline CDR1 reads DFQATT; CDR2 reads SNEGSKA (reference sequence). The CDR3 DNA follows: TGCAGTGCTAGAGGGCGGGACAGGGGGCTTAGGAACACTGAAGCTTTCTTT. Amino acid sequence: CSARGRDRGLRNTEAFF.

The rearrangement links TRBV13 to TRBJ2-7; no firm D call. CDR3 length: 11 amino acids. V lost 5 bases and J 3 bases, leaving 5 bases between the germline ends. CDR1 PRHDT and CDR2 FYEKMQ come from the germline V gene (reference sequence). The DNA for the CDR3 is TGTGCCAGCAGCGATCTCTACGAGCAGTACTTC. Amino acid sequence: CASSDLYEQYF.

This clonotype was found a few times. V is TRBV4-3 and J is TRBJ2-3; 7 nucleotides align to TRBD1. CDR3 length: 17 residues. Per germline, CDR1 LGHNA and CDR2 YSLEER. V gave up 2 bases and J gave up 1 base; unmatched junction bases: 9. The CDR3 bases are TGCGCCAGCAGCCAACTGGACAGGTTGGGGGGCACAGATACGCAGTATTTT. Amino acids: CASSQLDRLGGTDTQYF.

This clonotype has only a few counts. The chain recombines TRBV27 with TRBJ2-1, with a weak D call TRBD2 (6 bases). V lost 8 bases, J lost 4 bases, and 15 bases lay in between. The CDR3 consists of 14 residues. Germline-derived CDR1 and CDR2 are MNHEY and SMNVEV (reference sequence). The CDR3 DNA sequence: TGTGCCAGCCTAGCGTCCTGGGGGTACAATGAGCAGTTCTTC. Encoded protein: CASLASWGYNEQFF.